The rows below give T cell receptor beta chains drawn from one sample of a study of cytomegalovirus exposure and HLA in healthy donors. Profiling relied on immunoSEQ multiplex PCR, and the TCRdb table lists in-frame clones only, not all of them. This table holds 130,000 or so clones, about 90% found once. The sample taken for sequencing was PBMCs. The source of these receptors is a woman aged 18-35 years in good health and CMV-seronegative. Each CDR3 is given with its conserved first and last residue. A D gene is named only where the DNA matches it firmly. Size values are once, few and many counts, or a class for expanded clones, and some rows have none.

size: NA
D: NA
J: TRBJ1-4
V: TRBV18
DNA: TGTGCCAGCTCACCTCTGACAGGCACTAATGAAAAACTGTTTTTT
CDR3: CASSPLTGTNEKLFF

size: NA
D: TRBD1
J: TRBJ1-2
V: TRBV5-4
DNA: TGTGCCAGCAGCTCCGGACAGGCCGCTAACTATGGCTACACCTTC
CDR3: CASSSGQAANYGYTF

size: NA
D: NA
J: TRBJ1-1
V: TRBV28
DNA: TGTGCCAGCAGTTCTGACAGGAACACTGAAGCTTTCTTT
CDR3: CASSSDRNTEAFF

size: NA
D: TRBD2
J: TRBJ2-6
V: TRBV7-2
DNA: TGTGCCAGCAGCTTGGGACTATCGAACTCTGGGGCCAACGTCCTGACTTTC
CDR3: CASSLGLSNSGANVLTF

size: NA
D: TRBD2
J: TRBJ2-4
V: TRBV7-2
DNA: TGTGCCAGCAGCTTACGGGGGGACCTAGCCAAAAACATTCAGTACTTC
CDR3: CASSLRGDLAKNIQYF

size: NA
D: TRBD1
J: TRBJ1-1
V: TRBV6-1
DNA: TGTGCCAGCAGTCTACGACAGGGGGGGAACACTGAAGCTTTCTTT
CDR3: CASSLRQGGNTEAFF

size: NA
D: TRBD1
J: TRBJ1-4
V: TRBV7-2
DNA: TGTGCCAGCAGCAGGCGGACAGGGGGACAAGAAAAACTGTTTTTT
CDR3: CASSRRTGGQEKLFF

size: NA
D: NA
J: TRBJ1-6
V: TRBV19
DNA: TGTGCCAGTAGCCCCGGGTCGGGTTGGAATTCACCCCTCCACTTT
CDR3: CASSPGSGWNSPLHF

size: NA
D: TRBD1
J: TRBJ1-2
V: TRBV28
DNA: TGTGCCAGCAGTCCCGGGACAGGGTATGGCTACACCTTC
CDR3: CASSPGTGYGYTF

size: NA
D: TRBD2
J: TRBJ2-1
V: TRBV25-1
DNA: TGTGCCAGCAGCGAACCAAGGGGAGGTCTAGCGGGAGACAATGAGCAGTTCTTC
CDR3: CASSEPRGGLAGDNEQFF

size: NA
D: NA
J: TRBJ1-2
V: TRBV6-4
DNA: TGTGCCAGCAGTGAGGGGGTCGGACAGTTCCTGACCTTC
CDR3: CASSEGVGQFLTF

size: NA
D: NA
J: TRBJ1-1
V: TRBV25-1
DNA: TGTGCCAGCAGTGAATGGTGGTCAGGCGCTAAAACTTTT
CDR3: CASSEWWSGAKTF

size: NA
D: TRBD2
J: TRBJ2-7
V: TRBV5-1
DNA: TGCGCCAGCAGCTTGGCTAGCGGTCCCTACGAGCAGTACTTC
CDR3: CASSLASGPYEQYF

size: once
D: TRBD2
J: TRBJ2-7
V: TRBV10-3
DNA: TGTGCCATCGGGCTAGCGGCAGAGGGCGAGCAGTACTTC
CDR3: CAIGLAAEGEQYF

size: few
D: TRBD1
J: TRBJ2-6
V: TRBV27
DNA: TGTGCCTCCCGGGACAGGGGGCATTCTGGGGCCAACGTCCTGACTTTC
CDR3: CASRDRGHSGANVLTF

size: NA
D: NA
J: TRBJ1-1
V: TRBV19
DNA: TGTGCCAGTAGTATCCCAACAGGTTCCACGGGTCGAGAAGAAGCTTTCTTT
CDR3: CASSIPTGSTGREEAFF

size: NA
D: NA
J: TRBJ1-1
V: TRBV10-3
DNA: TGTGCCATCAGTCAGGGGAACACTGAAGCTTTCTTT
CDR3: CAISQGNTEAFF

size: NA
D: TRBD1
J: TRBJ2-2
V: TRBV19
DNA: TGTGCCAGTAGACAGGGGGTTGGAATCACCGGGGAGCTGTTTTTT
CDR3: CASRQGVGITGELFF

size: NA
D: NA
J: TRBJ2-1
V: TRBV28
DNA: TGTGCCAGCAGCCCCGTTCCCCCGGGACACAACAACAATGAGCAGTTCTTC
CDR3: CASSPVPPGHNNNEQFF

size: NA
D: TRBD2
J: TRBJ2-1
V: TRBV27
DNA: TGTGCCAGCAGTTTACAGCGGGGGTCCTACAATGAGCAGTTCTTC
CDR3: CASSLQRGSYNEQFF

size: few
D: NA
J: TRBJ1-2
V: TRBV6-4
DNA: TGTGCCAGCAGTGACAGGGGCTATGGCTACACCTTC
CDR3: CASSDRGYGYTF

size: NA
D: TRBD2
J: TRBJ2-1
V: TRBV5-1
DNA: TGCGCCAGCAGCCGGAGCGGGGGGGCTGATAACAATGAGCAGTTCTTC
CDR3: CASSRSGGADNNEQFF

size: NA
D: TRBD1
J: TRBJ1-3
V: TRBV27
DNA: TGTGCCAGCAGGAGGGACAGCAACTCTGGAAACACCATATATTTT
CDR3: CASRRDSNSGNTIYF

size: once
D: TRBD2
J: TRBJ2-1
V: TRBV9
DNA: TGTGCCAGCAGCGTTCCCAGCGGGGGCCGTTACAATGAGCAGTTCTTC
CDR3: CASSVPSGGRYNEQFF

size: NA
D: TRBD1
J: TRBJ2-5
V: TRBV2
DNA: TGTGCCAGCACAACCAACCGGGACAGTCTAGAGACCCAGTACTTC
CDR3: CASTTNRDSLETQYF

size: NA
D: NA
J: TRBJ2-1
V: TRBV5-4
DNA: TGTGCCAGCAGCATAGGAGGGTCCGACTACAATGAGCAGTTCTTC
CDR3: CASSIGGSDYNEQFF

size: NA
D: NA
J: TRBJ1-1
V: TRBV7-9
DNA: TGTGCCAGCAGCTTAGGTCTCACTGAAGCTTTCTTT
CDR3: CASSLGLTEAFF

size: NA
D: NA
J: TRBJ2-7
V: TRBV7-2
DNA: TGTGCCAGCAGCTTAGACATGACGTCTAGCTCCTACGAGCAGTACTTC
CDR3: CASSLDMTSSSYEQYF

size: NA
D: NA
J: TRBJ1-2
V: TRBV7-2
DNA: TGTGCCAGCAGCGACAGGAACCAGGTCGGGGGCTACACCTTC
CDR3: CASSDRNQVGGYTF

size: NA
D: NA
J: TRBJ2-1
V: TRBV29-1
DNA: TGCAGCGTTGAAAGCCGCGGGAAAAACTACAATGAGCAGTTCTTC
CDR3: CSVESRGKNYNEQFF

size: NA
D: NA
J: TRBJ1-5
V: TRBV19
DNA: TGTGCCAGTAGTATAACGGACCGATCATGGCAGGGTCAGCCCCAGCATTTT
CDR3: CASSITDRSWQGQPQHF

size: NA
D: NA
J: TRBJ1-5
V: TRBV7-8
DNA: TGTGCCAGCAGCTTAGGGGCAGGGGAAGGCAATCAGCCCCAGCATTTT
CDR3: CASSLGAGEGNQPQHF

size: NA
D: NA
J: TRBJ1-1
V: TRBV4-1
DNA: TGCGCCAGCAGCCAAGCCGAACGGAGCCGAGTGAACACTGAAGCTTTCTTT
CDR3: CASSQAERSRVNTEAFF

size: NA
D: NA
J: TRBJ2-7
V: TRBV5-1
DNA: TGCGCCAGCAGCCCCCGGGACACGAGTCGTACCTACGAGCAGTACTTC
CDR3: CASSPRDTSRTYEQYF

size: NA
D: TRBD1
J: TRBJ1-2
V: TRBV29-1
DNA: TGCAGCGTTGACGCCTCGGGACAGAACTATGGCTACACCTTC
CDR3: CSVDASGQNYGYTF

size: NA
D: TRBD1
J: TRBJ1-6
V: TRBV10-3
DNA: TGTGCCATCAGTGACGACAGGGGAAGGGGTTCACCCCTCCACTTT
CDR3: CAISDDRGRGSPLHF

size: NA
D: TRBD2
J: TRBJ2-1
V: TRBV6-4
DNA: TGTGCCAGCAGTGACTCAGCGGGGGGTAGGAATGAGCAGTTCTTC
CDR3: CASSDSAGGRNEQFF

size: NA
D: NA
J: TRBJ1-5
V: TRBV4-3
DNA: TGCGCCAGCAGCCAAGATTACGGTCAGCCCCAGCATTTT
CDR3: CASSQDYGQPQHF

size: once
D: TRBD1
J: TRBJ1-2
V: TRBV7-9
DNA: TGTGCCAGCTACCCCGAGGCCGGGACAGGGGACTATGGCTACACCTTC
CDR3: CASYPEAGTGDYGYTF

size: NA
D: TRBD1
J: TRBJ2-4
V: TRBV9
DNA: TGTGCCAGCAGCGTAGCTGGGGGACAGGGCAAAAACATTCAGTACTTC
CDR3: CASSVAGGQGKNIQYF

size: few
D: NA
J: TRBJ1-2
V: TRBV15
DNA: TGTGCCACCAATAATCGGGGAGGATATGGCTACACCTTC
CDR3: CATNNRGGYGYTF

size: NA
D: TRBD2
J: TRBJ2-1
V: TRBV11-2
DNA: TGTGCCAGCAGCTTCCGGCGGGGGGGGAACTACTACAATGAGCAGTTCTTC
CDR3: CASSFRRGGNYYNEQFF

size: NA
D: NA
J: TRBJ1-6
V: TRBV5-1
DNA: TGCGCCAGCAGCTTGACAGCAAATTCACCCCTCCACTTT
CDR3: CASSLTANSPLHF

size: NA
D: TRBD2
J: TRBJ2-1
V: TRBV7-3
DNA: TGTGCCAGCAGCCTAGCGGGGCCCTCCTACAATGAGCAGTTCTTC
CDR3: CASSLAGPSYNEQFF

size: NA
D: TRBD2
J: TRBJ2-2
V: TRBV2
DNA: TGTGCCAGCAGACTGACTAGCGGGGGGGCCATCGGGGAGCTGTTTTTT
CDR3: CASRLTSGGAIGELFF

size: once
D: NA
J: TRBJ2-2
V: TRBV5-1
DNA: TGCGCCAGCAGCTTGGCGGGACTGGCCGATAGGAGGGAGCTGTTTTTT
CDR3: CASSLAGLADRRELFF

size: NA
D: NA
J: TRBJ2-2
V: TRBV19
DNA: TGTGCCAGTAGGATCACCCCGGGACACCTGAACACCGGGGAGCTGTTTTTT
CDR3: CASRITPGHLNTGELFF

size: NA
D: TRBD2
J: TRBJ2-1
V: TRBV25-1
DNA: TGTGCCAGCAGTGAATATGAGTGGGGAGGGAGCACCTACAATGAGCAGTTCTTC
CDR3: CASSEYEWGGSTYNEQFF

size: NA
D: NA
J: TRBJ2-2
V: TRBV23-1
DNA: TGCGCCAGCAGTCAAACCTACAGGGGAGGTAGCACCGGGGAGCTGTTTTTT
CDR3: CASSQTYRGGSTGELFF

size: NA
D: TRBD1
J: TRBJ1-6
V: TRBV7-8
DNA: TGTGCCAGCAGCACGAGCGATTCACGGGACAGGATTTCACCCCTCCACTTT
CDR3: CASSTSDSRDRISPLHF

size: NA
D: TRBD2
J: TRBJ2-7
V: TRBV7-9
DNA: TGTGCCAGCAGCTTAGCCTGGACTAGCGGGGGGTACGAGCAGTACTTC
CDR3: CASSLAWTSGGYEQYF

size: NA
D: NA
J: TRBJ1-1
V: TRBV14
DNA: TGTGCCAGCAGCCGGAACCTTGGAGGGGCTCTAAACACTGAAGCTTTCTTT
CDR3: CASSRNLGGALNTEAFF

size: NA
D: TRBD1
J: TRBJ2-1
V: TRBV7-2
DNA: TGTGCCAGCAGAGGACAGGGGGCGAGCTCCTACAATGAGCAGTTCTTC
CDR3: CASRGQGASSYNEQFF

size: NA
D: NA
J: TRBJ1-1
V: TRBV6-1
DNA: TGTGCCAGCAGTAGAAGGGATCAGGGCGAAGCTTTCTTT
CDR3: CASSRRDQGEAFF

size: NA
D: TRBD2
J: TRBJ2-1
V: TRBV7-9
DNA: TGTGCCAGCAGCTCCCGTGGTAGCGGGAGTATAGATGAGCAGTTCTTC
CDR3: CASSSRGSGSIDEQFF

size: NA
D: NA
J: TRBJ1-1
V: TRBV27
DNA: TGTGCCAGCAGCCCACAGGGTCCGAACACTGAAGCTTTCTTT
CDR3: CASSPQGPNTEAFF

size: NA
D: TRBD2
J: TRBJ2-1
V: TRBV7-9
DNA: TGTGCCAGCAGCTGGACTAGCGGGACCTACAATGAGCAGTTCTTC
CDR3: CASSWTSGTYNEQFF

size: NA
D: TRBD1
J: TRBJ1-2
V: TRBV4-1
DNA: TGCGCCAGCAGCCCCGGGACAGCGAAGGGCTACACCTTC
CDR3: CASSPGTAKGYTF

size: NA
D: TRBD1
J: TRBJ1-2
V: TRBV29-1
DNA: TGCAGCGTAGACCCGGGACAGGGGATAAAGAGCTATGGCTACACCTTC
CDR3: CSVDPGQGIKSYGYTF

size: NA
D: TRBD1
J: TRBJ2-7
V: TRBV7-9
DNA: TGTGCCAGCAGCCGGGACAGCTCCTACGAGCAGTACTTC
CDR3: CASSRDSSYEQYF